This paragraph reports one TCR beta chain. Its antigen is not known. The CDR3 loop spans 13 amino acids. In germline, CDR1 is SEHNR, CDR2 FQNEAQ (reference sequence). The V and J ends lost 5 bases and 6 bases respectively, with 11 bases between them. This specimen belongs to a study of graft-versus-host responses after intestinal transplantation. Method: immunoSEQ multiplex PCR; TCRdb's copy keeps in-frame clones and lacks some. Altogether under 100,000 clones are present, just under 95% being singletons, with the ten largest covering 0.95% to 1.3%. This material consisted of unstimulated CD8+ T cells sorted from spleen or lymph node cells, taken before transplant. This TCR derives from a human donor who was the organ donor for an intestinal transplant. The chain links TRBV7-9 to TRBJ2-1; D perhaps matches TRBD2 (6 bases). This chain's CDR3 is CASSPATSNEQFF. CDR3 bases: TGTGCCAGCAGCCCGGCGACTAGCAATGAGCAGTTCTTC.